This TCR beta chain appears in the sequencing data of a study of T-cell reconstitution after alpha-beta-depleted transplantation in children. The CDR3 runs to 13 residues. CDR1 is SQVTM, CDR2 ANQGSEA, per germline. Trimming cost V 1 base and J 0 bases, with 7 bases left between them. Library preparation (for TCRbeta) was performed with unique molecular identifiers. TCRdb reanalysed the PCR reads using MiXCR and keeps one entry per CDR3 protein. Of 450,000 to 600,000 distinct CDR3 sequences listed, approximately 32% were seen once; the top ten hold 2% to 3%. A few counts support this clonotype. The TCR was taken from a human donor who donated a stem cell graft to a child with aplastic anemia. J is TRBJ2-7 and V is TRBV29-1, with D perhaps given as TRBD1 or TRBD2 (5 bases each). The sequencing here drew on PBMCs from the stem cell graft donor, taken from the stem cell graft. The chain's CDR3 is CSVEGDLSYEQYF. The CDR3, as DNA: TGCAGCGTTGAAGGGGACCTCTCCTACGAGCAGTACTTC.